This T cell receptor (beta chain) was retrieved from a study of blood T cell repertoires in COVID-19. Some clones are missing from TCRdb's copy, which holds only in-frame ones; the method was immunoSEQ multiplex PCR. The sample lists about 300,000 clones, roughly 87% occurring once. Losses at the gene ends were 6 bases for V and 6 bases for J; bases not matched to a gene: 11. This CDR3 has 14 residues. Germline CDR1 and CDR2: LNHDA and SQIVND (reference sequence). The chain combines TRBV19 with TRBJ2-7, with TRBD1 matching over 7 bases. The specimen was peripheral blood. The sequence was collected from a young man with active or convalescent COVID-19. In DNA form, the CDR3 reads TGTGCCAGTAGGCTAAACAGGGGTTCAGGCGAGCAGTACTTC. Translating gives CASRLNRGSGEQYF.